This entry describes one T cell receptor beta chain. The CDR3 is made up of 13 amino acids. Trimming pared 4 bases from V and 4 bases from J, leaving 13 bases between. Germline V lookup: CDR1 SQVTM, CDR2 ANQGSEA. The data were taken from a study of T cell changes during pregnancy in multiple sclerosis. Using immunoSEQ multiplex PCR, the repertoire was profiled, and TCRdb retains in-frame clones only, with some absent. Seen here are some 69,000 clones, less than 95% observed once, and the top ten hold more than 2%. The chain couples TRBV29-1 to TRBJ1-1, with TRBD1 as a possible D gene (5 bases). The input for sequencing was peripheral blood, taken in the second trimester of pregnancy. The receptor was derived from a female donor in good health, enrolled as a control in a pregnancy study. Here the CDR3 DNA reads TGCAGCGTTGCAGGGTTTCTCCGCACTGAAGCTTTCTTT. Residues: CSVAGFLRTEAFF.